This T cell receptor beta chain was captured by sequencing in a study of blood T cell repertoires in COVID-19. Study context: Sites in the United States, Italy and Spain provided acute and convalescent COVID-19 samples.

V lost 7 bases and J 7 bases, leaving 20 bases between the germline ends. The CDR3 extends over 14 amino acids. Germline V lookup: CDR1 SGHDT, CDR2 YYEEEE. Study processing details: How many nucleated cells were present was estimated from reference gene primer amplification. TCRdb's copy holds only in-frame clones and misses some; the assay was immunoSEQ multiplex PCR. D and trimming were read from the DNA, whereas the V and J calls and clone size are those reported in that table. The sample comprises 70,000 to 100,000 clones, around four fifths of which are singletons, and about 12% rests with the top ten.

This TCR derives from a human donor in a cohort sampled during active COVID-19. Sequencing was done on a sample of peripheral blood. This chain connects TRBV5-6 to TRBJ1-2; TRBD1 is a possible D gene (6 bases). The CDR3 sequence is CASATGGGAGGYTF. The CDR3 DNA reads TGTGCCAGCGCTACCGGCGGGGGCGCCGGTGGCTACACCTTC.